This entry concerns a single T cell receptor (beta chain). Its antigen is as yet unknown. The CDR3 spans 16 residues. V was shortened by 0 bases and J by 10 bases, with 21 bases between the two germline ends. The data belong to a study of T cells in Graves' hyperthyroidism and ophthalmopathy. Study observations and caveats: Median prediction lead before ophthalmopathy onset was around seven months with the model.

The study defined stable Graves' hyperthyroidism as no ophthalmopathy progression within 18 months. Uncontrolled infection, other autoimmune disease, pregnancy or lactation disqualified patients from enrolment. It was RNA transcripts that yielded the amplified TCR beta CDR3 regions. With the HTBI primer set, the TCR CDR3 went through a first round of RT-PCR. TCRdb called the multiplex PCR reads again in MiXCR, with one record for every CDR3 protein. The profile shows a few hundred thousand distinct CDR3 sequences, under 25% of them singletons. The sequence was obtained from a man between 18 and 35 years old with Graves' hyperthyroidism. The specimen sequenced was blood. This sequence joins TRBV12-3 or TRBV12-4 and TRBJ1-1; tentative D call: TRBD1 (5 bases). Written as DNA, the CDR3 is TGTGCCAGCAGTTTAGCGCTATCGTACAGGCCCGTCGGAGCTTTCTTT. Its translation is CASSLALSYRPVGAFF.